These 20 T cell receptor beta chains were all obtained from the same sample, sequenced in a study of OX40 agonist ivuxolimab in advanced cancers. Method: immunoSEQ multiplex PCR; TCRdb's copy keeps in-frame clones and lacks some. Here the sample spans 75,000 to 100,000 clones, around 86% being singletons. The sample was CD4+ or CD8+ T cells sorted from blood, taken in a trial of the OX40 agonist ivuxolimab. These receptor sequences come from an adult with an advanced solid tumor such as melanoma, head and neck, liver or kidney cancer.

The chain couples TRBV5-1 to TRBJ1-2; 7 bases map to TRBD1. The CDR3 sequence is 15 residues long. The junction had 6 bases not matched to a gene; V was cut back by 0 bases and J by 4 bases. CDR1 and CDR2 (germline): SGHRS, YFSETQ. CDR3 bases: TGCGCCAGCAGCTTGGAGGCAGGGGGAATCTATGGCTACACCTTC. Amino acid sequence: CASSLEAGGIYGYTF.

The V call is TRBV7-9, the J call TRBJ1-4; no reliable D call. The germline V gene encodes CDR1 SEHNR and CDR2 FQNEAQ (reference sequence). There are 14 residues in the CDR3. The V gene lost 0 bases and the J gene lost 4 bases, with 6 bases spanning the gap. The CDR3 is CASSLAGSNEKLFF. CDR3 DNA: TGTGCCAGCAGCTTAGCAGGGAGTAATGAAAAACTGTTTTTT.

This chain links TRBV6-5 with TRBJ2-5, with D uncertain. The CDR3 length is 16 residues. Between the trimmed V and J ends, which lost 0 bases and 2 bases, there was a span of 13 bases. Germline lookup yields CDR1 MNHEY and CDR2 SVGAGI. The CDR3 nucleotides are TGTGCCAGCAGTTACTCGGCCGGGCACCCACAAGAGACCCAGTACTTC. Its protein product is CASSYSAGHPQETQYF.

V is TRBV7-9 and J is TRBJ1-4, with no clear D. The ends were cut back, 5 bases at V and 8 bases at J, with 9 bases in the middle. Germline CDR1 is SEHNR and CDR2 is FQNEAQ (reference sequence). CDR3 length equals 12 residues. The CDR3 DNA reads TGTGCCAGCAGCCCTAACTCCGAAAAACTGTTTTTT. Translation gives CASSPNSEKLFF.

This clone was seen just once. V is TRBV6-5 and J is TRBJ1-2; 8 bases map to TRBD1. The CDR3 is made up of 14 amino acids. V lost 10 bases and J lost 6; bases outside the gene matches: 13. Germline CDR1 reads MNHEY; CDR2 reads SVGAGI. The CDR3: CATAHIAGGDGYTF. As DNA, the CDR3 is TGTGCCACCGCGCATATCGCAGGGGGCGATGGCTACACCTTC.

This chain joins TRBV28 and TRBJ2-7, with unresolved D. Germline CDR1 reads MDHEN; CDR2 reads SYDVKM. The V and J ends lost 4 bases and 6 bases respectively, with 13 bases between them. The CDR3 is 13 amino acids. CDR3 nucleotides: TGTGCCAGCAGTTCGTCCCTAACCCCCGAGCAGTACTTC. The encoded protein is CASSSSLTPEQYF. Drawing the rest from reference TRBV28 and TRBJ2-7, the complete variable domain is DVKVTQSSRYLVKRTGEKVFLECVQDMDHENMFWYRQDPGLGLRLIYFSYDVKMKEKGDIPEGYSVSREKKERFSLILESASTNQTSMYLCASSSSLTPEQYFGPGTRLTVT.

The rearrangement joins TRBV7-9 to TRBJ2-1, with 12 nucleotides matching TRBD2. CDR1 and CDR2 from the germline V gene are SEHNR and FQNEAQ (reference sequence). Losses at the gene ends were 6 bases for V and 10 bases for J; bases not matched to a gene: 4. This CDR3 has 13 amino acids. CDR3 residues: CASSSGTSGEQFF. CDR3 DNA sequence: TGTGCCAGCAGTTCCGGGACTAGCGGGGAGCAGTTCTTC.

This clone was picked up one time. The chain joins TRBV18 to TRBJ1-2; unclear D gene. Germline V gives CDR1 KGHSH, CDR2 LQKENI. V was trimmed by 6 bases and J by 0 bases, leaving 17 bases between them. The CDR3 has 16 amino acids. For the CDR3, the DNA is TGTGCCAGCTCGGGCAGCATCCAACCTACTAACTATGGCTACACCTTC. It codes for CASSGSIQPTNYGYTF.

The chain employs TRBV7-9 and TRBJ1-5; 10 bases match TRBD1. CDR1 and CDR2 (germline): SEHNR, FQNEAQ (reference sequence). V dropped 3 bases and J dropped 7; count of bases not matched to a gene: 9. This CDR3 is 16 amino acids long. The CDR3 DNA sequence: TGTGCCAGCAGCTTTGGGTGGGACAGGGGAAACCAGCCCCAGCATTTT. Translating it yields CASSFGWDRGNQPQHF.

The J gene is TRBJ2-5, the V gene TRBV4-3; no reliable D call. The CDR3 loop spans 14 amino acids. V shed 2 bases and J shed 2 bases, with 9 bases lying between them. Germline V gene lookup returns CDR1 LGHNA and CDR2 YSLEER. CDR3 in DNA: TGCGCCAGCAGCCAACAGATTTCTCAAGAGACCCAGTACTTC. Its protein is CASSQQISQETQYF.

The J gene is TRBJ1-2, the V gene TRBV18; D is uncertain. The CDR3 sequence is 14 residues long. V lost 0 bases and J lost 4, with 9 bases in between. The germline V gene has CDR1 KGHSH and CDR2 LQKENI. The CDR3 coding sequence is TGTGCCAGCTCACCACCAGGGAAGGCCTATGGCTACACCTTC. Amino acids: CASSPPGKAYGYTF.

This clone came up once. This chain connects TRBV7-2 to TRBJ1-2, with 8 positions matching TRBD1. The CDR3 consists of 13 residues. With 3 bases clipped from V and 7 bases from J, the junction kept 4 bases outside the gene matches. The V gene's germline CDR1 is SGHTA and CDR2 FQGNSA. The CDR3 DNA sequence: TGTGCCAGCAGCTTCGGGACAGGAGGTGGCTACACCTTC. Amino acid sequence: CASSFGTGGGYTF. Supplemented by reference TRBV7-2 and TRBJ1-2, the full variable domain reads GAGVSQSPSNKVTEKGKDVELRCDPISGHTALYWYRQSLGQGLEFLIYFQGNSAPDKSGLPSDRFSAERTGGSVSTLTIQRTQQEDSAVYLCASSFGTGGGYTFGSGTRLTVV.

The chain joins TRBV5-1 to TRBJ1-4, with a tentative D call TRBD1 (5 bases). V was cut by 2 bases and J by 8 bases, with 10 bases left in between. Per germline, CDR1 SGHRS and CDR2 YFSETQ. The CDR3 is made up of 13 amino acids. For the CDR3, the DNA is TGCGCCAGCAGCTTAGAAGGGGCGGAAAAACTGTTTTTT. Translated: CASSLEGAEKLFF.

The CDR3 bases are TGTGCCAGCTCACCAGTTTTGTTAAGGGCCCATGAGCAGTTCTTC. It yields the protein CASSPVLLRAHEQFF. V usage is TRBV18 and J usage is TRBJ2-1; D unclear. Trimming stripped 2 bases from V and 8 bases from J, with 16 bases between. In germline, CDR1 is KGHSH, CDR2 LQKENI. The CDR3 covers 15 residues.

The chain couples TRBV19 to TRBJ2-3; 9 bases map to TRBD2. CDR1 and CDR2 from the germline V gene are LNHDA and SQIVND (reference sequence). This CDR3 has 13 amino acids. With V trimmed by 7 bases and J by 5 bases, 4 bases remained unmatched. In DNA, the CDR3 is TGTGCCAGTAAAGCGGGAGGCCTAGATACGCAGTATTTT. Protein product: CASKAGGLDTQYF.

This chain connects TRBV28 to TRBJ2-7, with D possibly being TRBD1 or TRBD2 (5 bases each). V was trimmed by 2 bases and J by 2 bases, leaving 13 bases between them. The CDR3 consists of 15 residues. From germline, CDR1 is MDHEN and CDR2 SYDVKM. The CDR3 DNA reads as TGTGCCAGCAGTTTACGGGACCAGCTCCCCTACGAGCAGTACGTC. This codes for CASSLRDQLPYEQYV.

Turning to this clone: Other DNA sequences in the sample encode the same CDR3. J is TRBJ2-7 and V is TRBV5-1; D may match TRBD1 or TRBD2 (5 bases each). Germline lookup yields CDR1 SGHRS and CDR2 YFSETQ. This CDR3 has 14 residues. Deletions cut 4 bases from V and 0 bases from J, with 11 bases between. CDR3 DNA sequence: TGCGCCAGCAGCCGGGACGGCGGCTCCTACGAGCAGTACGTC. This encodes CASSRDGGSYEQYV.

The genes are TRBV9 and TRBJ1-6; D remains unclear. The CDR3 runs to 14 residues. CDR1 and CDR2 from the germline V gene are SGDLS and YYNGEE. V was pared by 5 bases and J by 7 bases, with 13 bases between. Here the CDR3 DNA reads TGTGCCAGCAGTGAAACGGTGGCAAATTCACCCCTCCACTTT. Its protein product is CASSETVANSPLHF.

This clone came up once. The chain is built from TRBV5-1 and TRBJ1-3; D gene ambiguous. The CDR3 contains 15 residues. Germline assignment: CDR1 SGHRS and CDR2 YFSETQ. The V end was cut by 0 bases, the J end by 2 bases, with 9 bases between. This chain's CDR3 is CASSLDNSPGNTIYF. CDR3 nucleotides: TGCGCCAGCAGCTTGGATAATTCACCTGGAAACACCATATATTTT.

The chain carries TRBV28 and TRBJ1-2, with 7 nucleotides matching TRBD1. CDR1 and CDR2 from the germline V gene are MDHEN and SYDVKM. The length of the CDR3 is 16 residues. With 6 bases clipped from V and 0 bases from J, the junction kept 10 bases outside the gene matches. The DNA for the CDR3 is TGTGCCAGCAGCAACGAGGGGGCCGAATCTAACTATGGCTACACCTTC. Translating gives CASSNEGAESNYGYTF.